This TCR beta chain was identified during a study of blood T cell repertoires in COVID-19. Looking at the study overall: COVID-19 samples, acute and convalescent, were from the United States, Italy and Spain. The cDNA or gDNA used as material had been derived from T cells, B-cell-depleted T cells, or PBMCs.

Using immunoSEQ multiplex PCR, the repertoire was profiled, and TCRdb retains in-frame clones only, with some absent. The profile shows 330,000 or so clones, roughly 87% of them singletons. Trimming removed 8 bases from V and 2 bases from J, with 10 bases in between. This CDR3 has 12 residues. Looked up from germline, CDR1 is SNHLY and CDR2 is FYNNEI. The sample taken for sequencing was peripheral blood. This TCR derives from a man aged 25-45 years with COVID-19, enrolled during active disease. The chain combines TRBV2 with TRBJ2-7; D remains ambiguous. Here the CDR3 reads CASELSTYEQYF. In DNA, the CDR3 is TGTGCCAGCGAGTTAAGTACCTACGAGCAGTACTTC.